The 15 T cell receptor beta chains presented below share a single source sample, sequenced in a study of human T cells and chemical hapten exposure. As to treatment: therapeutic diphenylcyclopropenone sensitization with weekly scalp DPC. For the library, individual cDNA molecules each received unique molecular identifiers. TCRdb processed the reads anew with MiXCR; each CDR3 protein has one entry. The data contain approximately 3,000 distinct CDR3 sequences, less than 50% of them seen just once; the ten biggest clones take up about 5.3%. The starting material was whole blood, obtained before DPC sensitization or 2, 6, or about 24 weeks after (not recorded which). The receptor source for this set is an adult with alopecia areata. Some clones in this sample may be carry-over from other donors' samples. This table probably holds off-target reads from a library built for another chain.

This clonotype has more than one count but fewer than ten. The chain is built from TRBV6-5 and TRBJ2-6, with D possibly called TRBD1 or TRBD2 (5 bases each). Trimming shortened V by 4 bases and J by 0 bases, and 13 bases separated the two germline ends. This CDR3 comprises 17 residues. Germline CDR1 and CDR2: MNHEY and SVGAGI. CDR3 sequence reads: CASSSGRTSSGANVLTF. The CDR3 coding sequence is TGTGCCAGCAGTTCGGGACGGACAAGCTCTGGGGCCAACGTCCTGACTTTC.

The V call is TRBV11-2, the J call TRBJ2-5, with D maybe TRBD2 (7 bases). The germline V gene encodes CDR1 SGHAT and CDR2 FQNNGV. The CDR3 extends over 15 amino acids. V was shortened by 7 bases and J by 0 bases, with 15 bases between the two germline ends. The CDR3 sequence is CASTTAGANQETQYF. Here the CDR3 DNA reads TGTGCCAGCACCACCGCGGGGGCCAACCAAGAGACCCAGTACTTC. The whole variable domain, filled in from reference TRBV11-2 and TRBJ2-5, reads EAGVAQSPRYKIIEKRQSVAFWCNPISGHATLYWYQQILGQGPKLLIQFQNNGVVDDSQLPKDRFSAERLKGVDSTLKIQPAKLEDSAVYLCASTTAGANQETQYFGPGTRLLVL.

This clonotype was picked up a small number of times. The chain recombines TRBV20-1 with TRBJ1-1; 7 bases agree with TRBD1. With 3 bases clipped from V and 5 bases from J, the junction kept 6 bases outside the gene matches. This CDR3 region has 13 residues. Germline V gene data show CDR1 as DFQATT and CDR2 as SNEGSKA (reference sequence). The CDR3 DNA follows: TGCAGTGCTAGGGAACAGGGGAGAACTGAAGCTTTCTTT. It yields the protein CSAREQGRTEAFF.

This clonotype was counted only a few times. The V and J genes are TRBV7-6 and TRBJ2-3; 9 bases fit TRBD2. V was clipped by 2 bases and J by 0 bases; unmatched bases: 3. Per germline, CDR1 SGHVS and CDR2 FNYEAQ. There are 16 residues in the CDR3. The CDR3 DNA is TGTGCCAGCAGCTTACGCGGGGGGGCGAGCACAGATACGCAGTATTTT. It is translated as CASSLRGGASTDTQYF.

The DNA for the CDR3 is TGTGCCAGCTCACTCCGGGGTAGCGGGGGGATGAGCTCCTACAATGAGCAGTTCTTC. It encodes CASSLRGSGGMSSYNEQFF. The chain uses TRBV18 and TRBJ2-1; 10 bases line up with TRBD2. CDR1 is KGHSH, CDR2 LQKENI, per germline. The CDR3 is 19 amino acids. Trimming at V came to 4 bases and at J to 0 bases, leaving 12 bases not matched to a gene.

The genes are TRBV20-1 and TRBJ1-1; TRBD1 is a possible D gene (5 bases). The length of the CDR3 is 13 residues. Germline-derived CDR1 and CDR2 are DFQATT and SNEGSKA (reference sequence). The germline V and J ends were trimmed by 3 bases and 5 bases, with 13 bases remaining between them. CDR3 DNA sequence: TGCAGTGCTAGTTATGGGGGAAGGACTGAAGCTTTCTTT. Its translation: CSASYGGRTEAFF.

The rearrangement links TRBV5-1 to TRBJ2-7; the match to TRBD1 covers 8 bases. CDR1 and CDR2 (germline): SGHRS, YFSETQ. The CDR3 totals 15 residues. J lost 3 bases, V lost 4 bases, and 9 bases had no gene match. CDR3 DNA sequence: TGCGCCAGCAGCCCGGCGGGACAGGACTTCTACGAGCAGTACTTC. It encodes CASSPAGQDFYEQYF. Drawing the rest from reference TRBV5-1 and TRBJ2-7, the complete variable domain is KAGVTQTPRYLIKTRGQQVTLSCSPISGHRSVSWYQQTPGQGLQFLFEYFSETQRNKGNFPGRFSGRQFSNSRSEMNVSTLELGDSALYLCASSPAGQDFYEQYFGPGTRLTVT.

This clonotype was counted once. The chain carries TRBV29-1 and TRBJ1-4, with D unresolved. This CDR3 has 12 amino acids. The germline V and J ends were trimmed by 6 bases and 6 bases, with 11 bases remaining between them. CDR1 and CDR2 from the germline V gene are SQVTM and ANQGSEA. The CDR3 sequence is CSVAAPDEKLFF. For the CDR3, the DNA is TGCAGCGTAGCCGCCCCCGATGAAAAACTGTTTTTT. Based on the CDR3 plus reference TRBV29-1 and TRBJ1-4, the full variable domain is SAVISQKPSRDICQRGTSLTIQCQVDSQVTMMFWYRQQPGQSLTLIATANQGSEATYESGFVIDKFPISRPNLTFSTLTVSNMSPEDSSIYLCSVAAPDEKLFFGSGTQLSVL.

DNA of the CDR3: TGCGCCAGCAGCAAGACAGGGGACCGCGAAAAACTGTTTTTT. Its translation: CASSKTGDREKLFF. V is TRBV5-1 and J is TRBJ1-4; 8 nucleotides line up with TRBD1. This CDR3 has 14 amino acids. Germline values: CDR1 SGHRS, CDR2 YFSETQ. The V segment lost 4 bases and the J segment 8 bases; nucleotides outside the gene matches: 7.

V gene TRBV29-1 combines with J gene TRBJ2-5; D gene unclear. The germline gives CDR1 SQVTM, CDR2 ANQGSEA. The CDR3 has 12 amino acids. Trimming cost V 4 bases and J 2 bases, with 8 bases left between them. The CDR3 bases are TGCAGCGTTGGGGTACCACAAGAGACCCAGTACTTC. It codes for CSVGVPQETQYF. The full variable domain, in which reference TRBV29-1 and TRBJ2-5 provide the parts outside the CDR3, is SAVISQKPSRDICQRGTSLTIQCQVDSQVTMMFWYRQQPGQSLTLIATANQGSEATYESGFVIDKFPISRPNLTFSTLTVSNMSPEDSSIYLCSVGVPQETQYFGPGTRLLVL.

The chain links TRBV30 to TRBJ2-7; D assignment may be TRBD1 or TRBD2 (5 bases each). Per the germline V gene, CDR1 is GTSNPN and CDR2 is SVGIG (reference sequence). CDR3 size: 11 residues. V dropped 5 bases and J dropped 0 bases, with 5 bases sitting between them. This CDR3 reads CAWGTSYEQYF. The CDR3, as DNA: TGTGCCTGGGGGACCTCCTACGAGCAGTACTTC.

This sequence joins TRBV29-1 and TRBJ1-3; weak D call: TRBD1 (6 bases). The CDR3 contains 14 residues. The germline CDR1 and CDR2 sequences are SQVTM and ANQGSEA. Trimming stripped 8 bases from V and 0 bases from J, with 14 bases between. CDR3: CSFSGASSGNTIYF. Written as DNA, the CDR3 is TGCAGCTTCTCGGGGGCCAGCTCTGGAAACACCATATATTTT.

The V gene is TRBV29-1, the J gene TRBJ2-3; D unresolved. Trimming cost V 0 bases and J 4 bases, with 5 bases left between them. The CDR3 totals 12 residues. Germline loops: CDR1 SQVTM, CDR2 ANQGSEA. This CDR3 is CSVEETADTQYF. The CDR3 coding sequence is TGCAGCGTTGAAGAAACAGCAGATACGCAGTATTTT.

The J gene is TRBJ2-7, the V gene TRBV9; D is possibly TRBD1 (6 bases). This CDR3 is built from 13 residues. Trimming left V 9 bases short and J 5 bases short, with 18 bases between. Germline lookup yields CDR1 SGDLS and CDR2 YYNGEE. Here the CDR3 DNA reads TGTGCCACGTCACGGGACAATTGGGACGAGCAGTACTTC. Translating it yields CATSRDNWDEQYF.

Turning to this clonotype: Relative to the germline gene, one junction end is altered; a read error may explain this. J is TRBJ1-2 and V is TRBV28, with 9 bases identical to TRBD1. There are 10 residues in the CDR3. CDR1 MDHEN and CDR2 SYDVKM come from the germline V gene. DNA for the CDR3: TGCGGGACAGGGTATGAGGGCTACACCTTC. This sequence encodes CGTGYEGYTF.